A single sample is the source of the 27 T cell receptor beta chains below, sequenced in a study of CD4 T cells in relation to SARS-CoV-2 and coronaviruses. Before the COVID-19 pandemic, during about 2010-2018, CD4+ T cells were taken from unexposed donors. Isolation of CD4+ T cells took place after roughly nine days in culture. Method: immunoSEQ multiplex PCR; TCRdb's copy keeps in-frame clones and lacks some. The sample has about 20,000 clones; about 70% are singletons. These receptors' antigens are unknown. The specimen sequenced was CD4+ T cells from PBMCs, cultured in vitro. Receptors were obtained from a human donor in good health.

The genes are TRBV4-2 and TRBJ2-3; D is undetermined. CDR1 is LGHNA, CDR2 YNFKEQ, per germline. Trimming stripped 0 bases from V and 2 bases from J, with 12 bases between. The length of the CDR3 is 16 residues. The CDR3 DNA follows: TGTGCCAGCAGCCAAGATTCTTCCTCCACCACAGATACGCAGTATTTT. Translating gives CASSQDSSSTTDTQYF.

The V and J genes are TRBV19 and TRBJ1-5; D is undetermined. This CDR3 has 15 residues. V was cut by 3 bases and J by 0 bases, with 9 bases left in between. Germline values: CDR1 LNHDA, CDR2 SQIVND (reference sequence). CDR3 DNA sequence: TGTGCCAGTAGTATTACCCGGTATAGCAATCAGCCCCAGCATTTT. This codes for CASSITRYSNQPQHF.

This clone was observed a handful of times. The V call is TRBV20-1, the J call TRBJ2-1; no firm D call. Trimming pared 6 bases from V and 8 bases from J, leaving 11 bases between. This CDR3 has 11 amino acids. CDR1 and CDR2 (germline): DFQATT, SNEGSKA (reference sequence). This CDR3 is CSARPAYEQFF. The CDR3 DNA sequence: TGCAGTGCCAGGCCTGCCTATGAGCAGTTCTTC.

The chain carries TRBV24-1 and TRBJ2-2; tentative D call: TRBD2 (5 bases). Trimming removed 6 bases at V and 5 bases at J, with 18 bases between. This CDR3 contains 16 residues. CDR1 is KGHDR and CDR2 is SFDVKD in the germline V gene. The CDR3 DNA follows: TGTGCCACCAGTCATGGGCCGGGGTCGGAAACCGGGGAGCTGTTTTTT. Protein: CATSHGPGSETGELFF.

The chain joins TRBV6-5 to TRBJ1-2; no firm D call. Germline V gene data show CDR1 as MNHEY and CDR2 as SVGAGI. CDR3 size: 13 residues. The germline V and J ends were trimmed by 10 bases and 4 bases, with 16 bases remaining between them. Here the CDR3 DNA reads TGTGCCACAGCTATGGAGGGTATCTATGGCTACACCTTC. It codes for CATAMEGIYGYTF.

The chain is built from TRBV5-1 and TRBJ2-1, with no clear D. The CDR3 is made up of 11 amino acids. Per the germline V gene, CDR1 is SGHRS and CDR2 is YFSETQ. V lost 0 bases and J lost 5, with 0 bases in between. The chain's CDR3 is CASSLDNEQFF. The CDR3, as DNA: TGCGCCAGCAGCTTGGACAATGAGCAGTTCTTC.

This chain uses TRBV18 with TRBJ2-7; 9 bases line up with TRBD1. This CDR3 has 15 residues. From germline, CDR1 is KGHSH and CDR2 LQKENI. The V and J ends lost 4 bases and 2 bases, in that order; junction bases with no gene match: 6. The CDR3 spells CASSLGQGTTYEQYF. The CDR3 region has the DNA TGTGCCAGCTCACTCGGACAGGGGACGACCTACGAGCAGTACTTC. Complete variable domain (other parts from reference TRBV18 and TRBJ2-7): NAGVMQNPRHLVRRRGQEARLRCSPMKGHSHVYWYRQLPEEGLKFMVYLQKENIIDESGMPKERFSAEFPKEGPSILRIQQVVRGDSAAYFCASSLGQGTTYEQYFGPGTRLTVT.

The CDR3 nucleotides are TGTGCCAGCAGCATCGGGGATCAGCCCCAGCATTTT. Translated, it gives CASSIGDQPQHF. The chain joins TRBV13 to TRBJ1-5, with D hard to call. The germline CDR1 and CDR2 sequences are PRHDT and FYEKMQ (reference sequence). Between the trimmed V and J ends, which lost 5 bases and 5 bases, there was a span of 7 bases. CDR3 length equals 12 residues.

This chain uses TRBV6-5 with TRBJ2-7; D ambiguous. Trimming pared 7 bases from V and 0 bases from J, leaving 10 bases between. This CDR3 has 13 residues. Per the germline V gene, CDR1 is MNHEY and CDR2 is SVGAGI. This chain's CDR3 is CASNFDTSYEQYF. For the CDR3, the DNA is TGTGCCAGCAACTTCGACACCTCCTACGAGCAGTACTTC.

Written as DNA, the CDR3 is TGTGCCAGCAGCCCCGCCTTCCTCTCTGGAAACACCATATATTTT. Translating it yields CASSPAFLSGNTIYF. The chain employs TRBV11-2 and TRBJ1-3; D call uncertain. The CDR3 is 15 amino acids. CDR1 and CDR2 from the germline V gene are SGHAT and FQNNGV. Trimming left V 5 bases short and J 0 bases short, with 11 bases between.

As DNA, the CDR3 is TGCGCCAGCAGCTTGAATCAGGGCCCTGAAGCTTTCTTT. Its protein is CASSLNQGPEAFF. This rearrangement joins TRBV5-1 to TRBJ1-1; D might be TRBD1 (5 bases). The germline CDR1 and CDR2 sequences are SGHRS and YFSETQ. The CDR3 is made up of 13 amino acids. Trimming stripped 1 base from V and 6 bases from J, with 10 bases between. The full variable domain, its missing parts supplied by reference TRBV5-1 and TRBJ1-1, is KAGVTQTPRYLIKTRGQQVTLSCSPISGHRSVSWYQQTPGQGLQFLFEYFSETQRNKGNFPGRFSGRQFSNSRSEMNVSTLELGDSALYLCASSLNQGPEAFFGQGTRLTVV.

V and J are TRBV19 and TRBJ1-4; tentative D call: TRBD1 (5 bases). The V end was cut by 3 bases, the J end by 7 bases, with 15 bases between. The CDR3 consists of 15 residues. Germline V gives CDR1 LNHDA, CDR2 SQIVND (reference sequence). The CDR3: CASSIRGSTGEKLFF. The CDR3 DNA sequence: TGTGCCAGTAGTATTCGGGGCAGTACGGGTGAAAAACTGTTTTTT.

This chain uses TRBV7-9 with TRBJ2-1, with a weak D call TRBD1 (5 bases). V shed 6 bases and J shed 4 bases, with 16 bases lying between them. This CDR3 has 15 amino acids. Germline V lookup: CDR1 SEHNR, CDR2 FQNEAQ (reference sequence). As DNA, the CDR3 is TGTGCCAGCAGTCTCAAGGGGTCGAGGTACAATGAGCAGTTCTTC. Its translation: CASSLKGSRYNEQFF.

The chain couples TRBV7-9 to TRBJ2-1; D not resolved. Trimming removed 3 bases at V and 6 bases at J, with 6 bases between. Germline CDR1 SEHNR, CDR2 FQNEAQ (reference sequence). The CDR3 covers 12 residues. This chain's CDR3 is CASSFRGNEQFF. As DNA, the CDR3 is TGTGCCAGCAGCTTCCGTGGCAATGAGCAGTTCTTC.

This clone was detected a few times. The chain is built from TRBV7-9 and TRBJ1-3, with a possible D match to TRBD1 (6 bases). Germline-derived CDR1 and CDR2 are SEHNR and FQNEAQ (reference sequence). V was cut by 7 bases and J by 3 bases, with 13 bases left in between. The CDR3 runs 14 residues. The CDR3 coding sequence is TGTGCCAGCACCCCGACAGGAGTTGGAAACACCATATATTTT. This gives the protein CASTPTGVGNTIYF.

This clone turned up a few times. The chain couples TRBV5-1 to TRBJ1-2, with 7 bases fitting TRBD1. The length of the CDR3 is 13 residues. Germline loops: CDR1 SGHRS, CDR2 YFSETQ. Trimming removed 5 bases from V and 6 bases from J; junction bases left unmatched: 7. CDR3 region: CASSIQGFDGYTF. The CDR3 DNA reads as TGCGCCAGCAGTATACAGGGGTTTGATGGCTACACCTTC.

Concerning this clone: Germline and junction disagree at one end, which may indicate a read error. In DNA form, the CDR3 reads TGTGCCAGCCGGGGGGCTTATGTCTACACCTTC. Translating it yields CASRGAYVYTF. V and J are TRBV27 and TRBJ1-2; D is possibly TRBD1 (6 bases). The CDR3 loop spans 11 amino acids. CDR1 is MNHEY and CDR2 is SMNVEV in the germline V gene (reference sequence).

This clone turned up a few times. The chain recombines TRBV7-8 with TRBJ2-1; D possibly corresponds to TRBD2 (7 bases). CDR3 length: 16 amino acids. From germline, CDR1 is SGHVS and CDR2 FQNEAQ. Trimming shortened V by 4 bases and J by 4 bases, and 17 bases separated the two germline ends. In DNA form, the CDR3 reads TGTGCCAGCAGCTCCTCGCTGGGGGGGGCGTACAATGAGCAGTTCTTC. Translation gives CASSSSLGGAYNEQFF.

The rearrangement links TRBV5-4 to TRBJ2-6; 11 nucleotides align to TRBD1. The V and J ends lost 4 bases and 3 bases, in that order; junction bases with no gene match: 9. This CDR3 spans 18 amino acids. Germline CDR1 SGHNT, CDR2 YYREEE (reference sequence). The CDR3: CASSEGDRGNRGANVLTF. CDR3 in DNA: TGTGCCAGCAGCGAGGGGGACAGGGGGAATCGTGGGGCCAACGTCCTGACTTTC.

The chain is built from TRBV4-3 and TRBJ2-1, with D maybe TRBD2 (5 bases). V shed 0 bases and J shed 3 bases, with 12 bases lying between them. This CDR3 has 16 amino acids. Germline CDR1 LGHNA, CDR2 YSLEER. Here the CDR3 DNA reads TGCGCCAGCAGCCAAGAGGGCGGGTCCCTCTACAATGAGCAGTTCTTC. This sequence encodes CASSQEGGSLYNEQFF.

The V call is TRBV30, the J call TRBJ1-2; 8 bases line up with TRBD1. Unmatched junction bases numbered 4, after V lost 5 bases and J lost 8 bases. The V gene's germline CDR1 is GTSNPN and CDR2 SVGIG (reference sequence). The CDR3 runs 11 residues. The CDR3 reads CAWDRGRGYTF. The CDR3 DNA reads as TGTGCCTGGGACAGGGGACGGGGCTACACCTTC.

CDR3 amino acids: CASSDLRGNSGNTIYF. The CDR3 nucleotides read TGTGCCAGCAGCGATCTCAGGGGCAACTCTGGAAACACCATATATTTT. The V and J genes are TRBV25-1 and TRBJ1-3; the D gene is possibly TRBD1 (6 bases). CDR1 and CDR2 (germline): MGHDK, SYGVNS. Trimming took 6 bases from V and 0 from J, leaving 15 bases between them. The CDR3 contains 16 residues.

The chain combines TRBV19 with TRBJ1-5, with no clear D. Trimming stripped 5 bases from V and 0 bases from J, with 8 bases between. Germline V gives CDR1 LNHDA, CDR2 SQIVND (reference sequence). This CDR3 is built from 14 residues. CDR3 coding DNA: TGTGCCAGTAGTTCGGGGAATAGCAATCAGCCCCAGCATTTT. Encoded protein: CASSSGNSNQPQHF.

This clone has more than one count but fewer than ten. The genes are TRBV4-3 and TRBJ2-3; D could derive from TRBD1 or TRBD2 (7 bases each). The CDR3 is made up of 16 amino acids. Trimming stripped 5 bases from V and 5 bases from J, with 20 bases between. The germline gives CDR1 LGHNA, CDR2 YSLEER. CDR3 loop: CASSDQGGPRGDTQYF. The CDR3, as DNA: TGCGCCAGCAGCGACCAGGGGGGGCCTAGGGGAGATACGCAGTATTTT.

The chain joins TRBV19 to TRBJ1-3; 7 bases are shared with TRBD1. Unmatched junction bases numbered 12, after V lost 7 bases and J lost 0 bases. This CDR3 region has 17 residues. Germline V gives CDR1 LNHDA, CDR2 SQIVND (reference sequence). The CDR3 is CASTTGSQWDSGNTIYF. The CDR3 coding sequence is TGTGCCAGTACGACAGGGTCGCAGTGGGACTCTGGAAACACCATATATTTT. The whole variable domain, remainder taken from reference TRBV19 and TRBJ1-3, is DGGITQSPKYLFRKEGQNVTLSCEQNLNHDAMYWYRQDPGQGLRLIYYSQIVNDFQKGDIAEGYSVSREKKESFPLTVTSAQKNPTAFYLCASTTGSQWDSGNTIYFGEGSWLTVV.

This clone was found a few times. This chain connects TRBV2 to TRBJ2-7; no firm D call. V was clipped by 6 bases and J by 0 bases, with 12 bases between them. The germline V gene encodes CDR1 SNHLY and CDR2 FYNNEI. The CDR3 is 14 residues long. CDR3 coding DNA: TGTGCCAGCAGACTGGACCGCAGCTCCTACGAGCAGTACTTC. Protein: CASRLDRSSYEQYF.

This chain joins TRBV5-5 and TRBJ2-6, with a weak D call TRBD1 (6 bases). The V gene lost 0 bases and the J gene lost 0 bases, with 10 bases spanning the gap. This CDR3 is 17 amino acids long. CDR1 and CDR2 from the germline V gene are SGHKS and YYEKEE (reference sequence). The DNA for the CDR3 is TGTGCCAGCAGCTTGGGACAGGTACTCTCTGGGGCCAACGTCCTGACTTTC. Translated, it gives CASSLGQVLSGANVLTF.